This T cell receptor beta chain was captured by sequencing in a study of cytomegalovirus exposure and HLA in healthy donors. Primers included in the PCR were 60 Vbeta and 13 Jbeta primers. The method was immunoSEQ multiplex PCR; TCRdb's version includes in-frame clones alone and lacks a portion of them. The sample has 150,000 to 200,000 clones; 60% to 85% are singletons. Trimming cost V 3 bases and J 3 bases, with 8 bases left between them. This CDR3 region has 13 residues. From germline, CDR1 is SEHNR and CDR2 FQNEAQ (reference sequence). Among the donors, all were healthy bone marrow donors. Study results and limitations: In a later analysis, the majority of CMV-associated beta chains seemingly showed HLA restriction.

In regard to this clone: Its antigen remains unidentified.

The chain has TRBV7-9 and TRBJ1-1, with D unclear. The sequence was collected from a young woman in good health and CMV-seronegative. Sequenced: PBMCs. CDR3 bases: TGTGCCAGCAGCTTCATTGCGGACACTGAAGCTTTCTTT. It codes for CASSFIADTEAFF.